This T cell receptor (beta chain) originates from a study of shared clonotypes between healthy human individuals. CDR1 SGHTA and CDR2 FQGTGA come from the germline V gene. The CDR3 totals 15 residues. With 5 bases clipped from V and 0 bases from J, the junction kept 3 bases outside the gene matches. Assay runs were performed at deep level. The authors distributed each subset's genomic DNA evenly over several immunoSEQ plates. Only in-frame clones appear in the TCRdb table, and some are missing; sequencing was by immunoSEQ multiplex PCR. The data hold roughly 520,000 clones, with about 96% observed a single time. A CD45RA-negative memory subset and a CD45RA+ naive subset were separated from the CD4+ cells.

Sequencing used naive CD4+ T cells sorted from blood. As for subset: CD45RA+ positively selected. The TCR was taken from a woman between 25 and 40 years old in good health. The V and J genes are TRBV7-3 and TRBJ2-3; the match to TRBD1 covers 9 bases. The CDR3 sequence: CASSPGTGSTDTQYF. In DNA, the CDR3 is TGTGCCAGCAGCCCCGGGACAGGGAGCACAGATACGCAGTATTTT.